This T cell receptor beta chain was retrieved from a study of OX40 agonist ivuxolimab in advanced cancers. Study details: All patients had ivuxolimab intravenously every 2 weeks at 0.01 to 10 mg/kg.

For this clone: The antigen remains undetermined.

J was trimmed by 10 bases and V by 7 bases; bases with no gene match: 12. This CDR3 comprises 14 residues. Germline V gene lookup returns CDR1 MNHNY and CDR2 SVGAGI (reference sequence). Study-wide points: On average, a greater number of expanded clones characterised CD8+ T cells relative to CD4+. Low normalized T-cell clonal expansion also characterized some of the nonresponders.

Libraries were prepared by immunoSEQ multiplex PCR; TCRdb keeps only in-frame clonotypes and omits some of them. The repertoire holds 35,000 to 55,000 clones, roughly 94% seen once, with 11% in the top ten. The sample in question was CD4+ or CD8+ T cells sorted from blood, obtained in a trial of the OX40 agonist ivuxolimab. The chain links TRBV6-6 to TRBJ2-1, with 8 bases fitting TRBD2. The clonotype was recovered from an adult with an advanced solid tumor such as melanoma, head and neck, liver or kidney cancer. The CDR3 is CASISPAGVREQFF. As DNA, the CDR3 is TGTGCCAGCATCTCTCCAGCGGGAGTTCGGGAGCAGTTCTTC.